This TCR beta chain was sequenced during a study of cytomegalovirus exposure and HLA in healthy donors. This CDR3 is 13 amino acids long. V lost 8 bases and J lost 1, with 12 bases in between. Germline V gives CDR1 LNHDA, CDR2 SQIVND (reference sequence). Data came from immunoSEQ multiplex PCR; TCRdb stores just in-frame clones and leaves some out. In the table there are 150,000 to 200,000 clones, around 80% of which are singletons. This chain uses TRBV19 with TRBJ2-7, with D tentatively TRBD2 (6 bases). Input material: PBMCs. This receptor was identified in a woman in her 30s in good health and CMV-seronegative. The CDR3 bases are TGTGCCAGTGGAGCAGGACTATCCTACGAGCAGTACTTC. Encoded protein: CASGAGLSYEQYF.